One and the same sample provided the 11 T cell receptor beta chains below, sequenced in a study of blood T cell repertoires in COVID-19 (dated by TCRdb to 2019 to 2021). The library came from the immunoSEQ multiplex PCR assay. TCRdb's version of the immuneACCESS table is confined to in-frame rearrangements and falls short of the full clone set. An unresolved V gene accounts for under half of the shortfall where checked; the remainder is of unknown origin. This sample lists about 220,000 clones; around 85% were detected once. Of the sample, about 2.5% falls within the top ten clones. The sequenced sample was peripheral blood. These receptors originate from a woman aged 70-85 years with COVID-19, enrolled during active disease.

The chain has TRBV5-1 and TRBJ1-6; 8 nucleotides align to TRBD1. Germline V gives CDR1 SGHRS, CDR2 YFSETQ. With V trimmed by 2 bases and J by 8 bases, 6 bases remained unmatched. The CDR3 loop spans 15 amino acids. DNA for the CDR3: TGCGCCAGCAGCTTAATGGGACAGGTGGATTCACCCCTCCACTTT. It translates to CASSLMGQVDSPLHF.

This chain joins TRBV3-1 (or the pseudogene TRBV3-2) and TRBJ1-1, with D tentatively TRBD1 (5 bases). Germline V lookup: CDR1 LGHDT, CDR2 YNNKEL (reference sequence). V lost 2 bases and J lost 8, with 9 bases in between. The CDR3 covers 12 residues. In nucleotides, the CDR3 is TGTGCCAGCAGCCAACGGGGACTAGAAGCTTTCTTT. Its protein is CASSQRGLEAFF.

The chain employs TRBV19 and TRBJ1-1; D not resolved. The CDR3 length is 17 residues. V was trimmed by 3 bases and J by 1 base, leaving 18 bases between them. Germline V CDR1 and CDR2: LNHDA, SQIVND (reference sequence). CDR3 loop: CASSIPNQEWSNTEAFF. CDR3 coding DNA: TGTGCCAGTAGTATCCCCAATCAAGAGTGGTCGAACACTGAAGCTTTCTTT. Combining the CDR3 with reference TRBV19 and TRBJ1-1 gives the whole variable domain DGGITQSPKYLFRKEGQNVTLSCEQNLNHDAMYWYRQDPGQGLRLIYYSQIVNDFQKGDIAEGYSVSREKKESFPLTVTSAQKNPTAFYLCASSIPNQEWSNTEAFFGQGTRLTVV.

This rearrangement joins TRBV6-1 to TRBJ2-5, with 10 bases aligning to TRBD2. The junction had 6 bases not matched to a gene; V was cut back by 2 bases and J by 0 bases. CDR3 length equals 17 residues. Germline assignment: CDR1 MNHNS and CDR2 SASEGT. The DNA for the CDR3 is TGTGCCAGCAGTGAACTAGCGGGGGCTATGTACCAAGAGACCCAGTACTTC. It encodes CASSELAGAMYQETQYF.

The chain combines TRBV6-5 with TRBJ1-2; the D gene is possibly TRBD1 (6 bases). V gave up 6 bases and J gave up 6 bases, with 20 bases separating them. Germline V gives CDR1 MNHEY, CDR2 SVGAGI. CDR3 length: 15 residues. The CDR3 sequence: CASRLYRAPTDGYTF. The CDR3 bases are TGTGCCAGCAGACTTTACAGGGCGCCTACGGATGGCTACACCTTC.

A note on this clone: Other nucleotide sequences in the sample specify the same CDR3. The genes are TRBV19 and TRBJ1-2; possible D gene TRBD1, 6 bases. Germline V CDR1 and CDR2: LNHDA, SQIVND (reference sequence). CDR3 length: 13 amino acids. The V and J ends lost 3 bases and 5 bases respectively, with 10 bases between them. CDR3 sequence reads: CASSIGRGYGYTF. The DNA of the CDR3 is TGTGCCAGTAGTATTGGGAGGGGGTATGGCTACACCTTC.

The V and J genes are TRBV7-9 and TRBJ1-1; a possible D gene is TRBD1 (6 bases). The germline CDR1 and CDR2 sequences are SEHNR and FQNEAQ (reference sequence). The CDR3 runs to 16 residues. Trimming shortened V by 5 bases and J by 0 bases, and 16 bases separated the two germline ends. CDR3 protein: CASSPWGGSMNTEAFF. The CDR3 DNA is TGTGCCAGCAGCCCTTGGGGGGGCTCCATGAACACTGAAGCTTTCTTT.

The CDR3 here is CASSVTGTSGIGGSYEQYF. The CDR3, as DNA: TGTGCCAGCAGTGTCACCGGGACTAGCGGGATCGGAGGGTCCTACGAGCAGTACTTC. The V call is TRBV6-1, the J call TRBJ2-7; 13 positions match TRBD2. With 4 bases clipped from V and 1 base from J, the junction kept 13 bases outside the gene matches. The CDR3 loop spans 19 amino acids. CDR1 and CDR2 (germline): MNHNS, SASEGT.

The J gene is TRBJ2-6, the V gene TRBV2; D is undetermined. Between the trimmed V and J ends, which lost 3 bases and 0 bases, there was a span of 6 bases. The CDR3 sequence is 15 residues long. The germline CDR1 and CDR2 sequences are SNHLY and FYNNEI. CDR3 region: CASSDRHSGANVLTF. The CDR3 nucleotides read TGTGCCAGCAGTGACAGACACTCTGGGGCCAACGTCCTGACTTTC.

The table lists this clone with a count of one. The gene calls are TRBV27 and TRBJ1-6; possibly TRBD1 for D (6 bases). The CDR3 is 16 residues long. V lost 3 bases and J lost 6, with 15 bases in between. CDR1 and CDR2 (germline): MNHEY, SMNVEV (reference sequence). CDR3 in DNA: TGTGCCAGCAGTTTGTCTACAGGGATGGGTAATTCACCCCTCCACTTT. It specifies CASSLSTGMGNSPLHF.

This clone turned up a few times. The chain employs TRBV19 and TRBJ1-1, with a possible D match to TRBD1 (6 bases). Per germline, CDR1 LNHDA and CDR2 SQIVND (reference sequence). This CDR3 spans 16 amino acids. V gave up 5 bases and J gave up 5 bases, with 21 bases separating them. The CDR3 sequence: CASSQSAIQGKTEAFF. The CDR3 DNA follows: TGTGCCAGTAGTCAGTCGGCGATACAGGGAAAAACTGAAGCTTTCTTT. The full variable domain, in which reference TRBV19 and TRBJ1-1 provide the parts outside the CDR3, is DGGITQSPKYLFRKEGQNVTLSCEQNLNHDAMYWYRQDPGQGLRLIYYSQIVNDFQKGDIAEGYSVSREKKESFPLTVTSAQKNPTAFYLCASSQSAIQGKTEAFFGQGTRLTVV.